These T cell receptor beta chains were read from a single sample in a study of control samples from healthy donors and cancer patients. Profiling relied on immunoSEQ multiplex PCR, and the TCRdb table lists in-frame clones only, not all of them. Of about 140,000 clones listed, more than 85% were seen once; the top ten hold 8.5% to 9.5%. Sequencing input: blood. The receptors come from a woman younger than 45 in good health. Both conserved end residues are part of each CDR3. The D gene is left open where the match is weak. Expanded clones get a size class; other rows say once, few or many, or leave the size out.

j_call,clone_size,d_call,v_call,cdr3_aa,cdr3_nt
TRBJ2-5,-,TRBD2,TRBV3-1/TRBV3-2,CASDGGGETQYF,TGTGCCAGCGACGGGGGGGGAGAGACCCAGTACTTC
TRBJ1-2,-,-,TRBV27,CASRGPFGYTF,TGTGCCAGCAGGGGTCCCTTTGGCTACACCTTC
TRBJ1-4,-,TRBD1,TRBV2,CASSDGTGNEKLFF,TGTGCCAGCAGTGATGGGACAGGGAATGAAAAACTGTTTTTT
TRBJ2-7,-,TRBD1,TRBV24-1,CAASGTGNEQYF,TGTGCCGCTTCCGGGACAGGGAACGAGCAGTACTTC
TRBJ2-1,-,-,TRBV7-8,CASSYSNEQFF,TGTGCCAGCAGCTACAGTAATGAGCAGTTCTTC
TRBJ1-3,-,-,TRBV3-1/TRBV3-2,CASSSPGSGNTIYF,TGTGCCAGCAGCTCCCCCGGGTCTGGAAACACCATATATTTT
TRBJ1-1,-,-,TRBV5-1,CASMEGSNTEAFF,TGCGCCAGCATGGAGGGGTCGAACACTGAAGCTTTCTTT
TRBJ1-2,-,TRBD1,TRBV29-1,CSVDGWDRPRGYTF,TGCAGCGTTGACGGATGGGACAGGCCCCGGGGCTACACCTTC
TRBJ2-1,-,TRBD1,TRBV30,CAWSVFTGGAYNEQFF,TGTGCCTGGAGTGTCTTCACAGGGGGCGCCTACAATGAGCAGTTCTTC
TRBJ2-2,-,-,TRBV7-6,CASSLEVKSGELFF,TGTGCCAGCAGCTTAGAGGTTAAATCCGGGGAGCTGTTTTTT
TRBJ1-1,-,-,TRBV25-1,CASSELPQVGSTEAFF,TGTGCCAGCAGTGAACTACCCCAGGTAGGGAGCACTGAAGCTTTCTTT
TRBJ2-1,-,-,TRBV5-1,CASSLAIVTIDEQFF,TGCGCCAGCAGCTTGGCCATCGTGACTATCGATGAGCAGTTCTTC
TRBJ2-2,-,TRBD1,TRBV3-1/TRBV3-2,CASSQARTGNTGELFF,TGTGCCAGCAGCCAAGCTCGGACAGGGAACACCGGGGAGCTGTTTTTT
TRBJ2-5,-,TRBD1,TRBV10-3,CAISVSLGGERETQYF,TGTGCCATCAGTGTGAGTTTAGGGGGCGAAAGGGAGACCCAGTACTTC
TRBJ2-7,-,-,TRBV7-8,CASSFGDEQYF,TGTGCCAGCAGCTTTGGGGACGAGCAGTACTTC
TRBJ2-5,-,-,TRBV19,CASTTLGGLEETQYF,TGTGCCAGTACCACATTGGGGGGGCTGGAAGAGACCCAGTACTTC
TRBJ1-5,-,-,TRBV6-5,CASSNSYSNQPQHF,TGTGCCAGCAGTAACAGTTATAGCAATCAGCCCCAGCATTTT
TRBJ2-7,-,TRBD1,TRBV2,CASRRDRVGYEQYF,TGTGCCAGCAGAAGGGACAGGGTTGGCTACGAGCAGTACTTC
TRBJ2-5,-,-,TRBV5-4,CASSSAGVIETQYF,TGTGCCAGCAGCTCGGCAGGGGTCATAGAGACCCAGTACTTC
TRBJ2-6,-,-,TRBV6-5,CASRDRNSGANVLTF,TGTGCCAGTCGCGACAGGAACTCTGGGGCCAACGTCCTGACTTTC
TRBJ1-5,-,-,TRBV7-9,CASSSNNQPQHF,TGTGCCAGCAGCTCGAATAATCAGCCCCAGCATTTT
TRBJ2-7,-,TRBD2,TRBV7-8,CASSLALASGRGEQYF,TGTGCCAGCAGCTTAGCCCTGGCTAGCGGGAGAGGTGAGCAGTACTTC
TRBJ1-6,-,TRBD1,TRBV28,CASSPTSHRGGDF,TGTGCCAGCAGTCCCACCTCTCACAGGGGCGGTGACTTT
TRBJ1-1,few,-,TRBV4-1,CASSQGATDFMNTEAFF,TGCGCCAGCAGCCAAGGTGCGACGGACTTTATGAACACTGAAGCTTTCTTT
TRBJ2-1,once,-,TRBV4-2,CASSQDSQDSSYNEQFF,TGTGCCAGCAGCCAAGATAGTCAGGACAGCTCCTACAATGAGCAGTTCTTC
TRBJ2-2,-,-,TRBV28,CASTLRGVGTGELFF,TGTGCCAGCACCCTGCGCGGGGTTGGCACCGGGGAGCTGTTTTTT
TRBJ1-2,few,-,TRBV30,CAWSVPLRTGLNGYTF,TGTGCCTGGAGTGTACCCCTTCGCACAGGGCTCAATGGCTACACCTTC
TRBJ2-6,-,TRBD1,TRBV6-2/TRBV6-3,CASSPFGQGADGANVLTF,TGTGCCAGCAGCCCATTCGGACAGGGGGCGGACGGGGCCAACGTCCTGACTTTC
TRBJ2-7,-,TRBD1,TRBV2,CASRDRGTAQYF,TGTGCCAGCAGGGACAGGGGAACAGCGCAGTACTTC